This T cell receptor (beta chain) emerged from a study of beta chain features in type 1 diabetes. Across the whole study: On cell yields, gender and age, patients and healthy donors were similar.

The whole isolated RNA underwent reverse transcription, so sequencing captured expressed TCRB transcripts. Data came from immunoSEQ multiplex PCR; TCRdb stores just in-frame clones and leaves some out. This sample carries about 53,000 clones, around 60% of them seen once, and the ten largest clones take approximately 0.29%. Findings and limits, study-wide: Type 1 diabetes patients showed a moderate but significant shortening of TCRB CDR3s in all four CD4+ subsets.

The CDR3 loop spans 15 amino acids. The junction had 13 bases not matched to a gene; V was cut back by 5 bases and J by 6 bases. The germline CDR1 and CDR2 sequences are SQVTM and ANQGSEA. Each sorted fraction was over 95% pure. Regarding this clone: Its cognate antigen is unknown.

The TCR originated in a woman younger than 45 with type 1 diabetes. V gene TRBV29-1 combines with J gene TRBJ2-7; 10 bases are a match to TRBD2. The sequencing sample was made of stem cell memory CD4+ T cells from blood. The CDR3 DNA reads TGCAGCGTTCCCAGCGGGAGGGCCTTTGGATCCGAGCAGTACTTC. It is translated as CSVPSGRAFGSEQYF.